These 12 T cell receptor beta chains came from one sample sequenced in a study of T-cell reconstitution after alpha-beta-depleted transplantation in children. Preparing the TCRbeta library involved the use of unique molecular identifiers. TCRdb redid the calling of the PCR reads with MiXCR, one entry per CDR3 protein. Of about 100,000 distinct CDR3 sequences in the sample, 5% to 7% were seen once. The sequencing here drew on PBMCs, mostly from graft donor cells, taken 360 days after TCRalphabeta/CD19-depleted stem cell transplant. These receptor sequences come from a male patient between 2 and 10 years old who had a stem cell transplant for acute lymphoblastic leukemia, so the T cells may come from the graft donor.

This clonotype was detected ten times or more. J is TRBJ2-3 and V is TRBV4-2; TRBD2 matches at 8 bases. This CDR3 has 14 amino acids. From germline, CDR1 is LGHNA and CDR2 YNFKEQ. V was clipped by 0 bases and J by 6 bases; unmatched bases: 2. The CDR3: CASSQEGGGDTQYF. The DNA for the CDR3 is TGTGCCAGCAGCCAAGAGGGCGGGGGGGATACGCAGTATTTT.

The chain has TRBV6-2 or TRBV6-3 and TRBJ2-7, with TRBD1 as a possible D gene (6 bases). CDR1 and CDR2 (germline): MNHEY, SVGEGT. The V gene lost 0 bases and the J gene lost 3 bases, with 9 bases spanning the gap. The CDR3 runs 14 residues. The CDR3 coding sequence is TGTGCCAGCAGTTACTCATGGGACAACTACGAGCAGTACTTC. Translation gives CASSYSWDNYEQYF.

This clonotype has a count of ten or more. The genes are TRBV12-3 or TRBV12-4 and TRBJ2-5, with 11 positions matching TRBD1. This CDR3 has 14 amino acids. Unmatched junction bases numbered 3, after V lost 8 bases and J lost 1 base. CDR3 protein: CASADRGPQETQYF. The CDR3 region has the DNA TGTGCCAGCGCGGACAGGGGGCCCCAAGAGACCCAGTACTTC.

This clonotype was recorded at least ten times. The chain links TRBV12-3 or TRBV12-4 to TRBJ2-3, with D perhaps TRBD1 or TRBD2 (5 bases each). Trimming pared 8 bases from V and 4 bases from J, leaving 19 bases between. The CDR3 loop spans 15 amino acids. The CDR3 region has the DNA TGTGCCAGCGGCAGGGTGAGGGGTGATGCAGATACGCAGTATTTT. Translated: CASGRVRGDADTQYF.

This sequence joins TRBV9 and TRBJ2-1, with 7 positions matching TRBD1. The germline CDR1 and CDR2 sequences are SGDLS and YYNGEE. The junction had 5 bases not matched to a gene; V was cut back by 4 bases and J by 10 bases. The CDR3 is made up of 12 amino acids. The CDR3 nucleotides read TGTGCCAGCAGCCCACGACAGGGCGAGCAGTTCTTC. It encodes CASSPRQGEQFF.

This clonotype came up many times. The CDR3 here is CASSAVIPGYGYTF. The DNA of the CDR3 is TGTGCCAGCAGCGCCGTTATCCCGGGCTATGGCTACACCTTC. This sequence joins TRBV5-6 and TRBJ1-2; D remains ambiguous. CDR1 is SGHDT and CDR2 is YYEEEE in the germline V gene. The CDR3 is 14 amino acids. V lost 4 bases to trimming and J lost 4 bases, with 14 bases between them.

In its sample, this clonotype was seen many times. The rearrangement links TRBV4-3 to TRBJ2-5; 10 bases match TRBD1. The CDR3 has 15 residues. The V gene's germline CDR1 is LGHNA and CDR2 YSLEER. With 0 bases clipped from V and 2 bases from J, the junction kept 0 bases outside the gene matches. This CDR3 is CASSQEDRGQETQYF. The CDR3 DNA reads TGCGCCAGCAGCCAAGAGGACAGGGGGCAAGAGACCCAGTACTTC.

This clonotype has a count of ten or more. Here the CDR3 DNA reads TGTGCCAGCAGTTCTCCGGGGGCCATTAACTATGGCTACACCTTC. Amino acids: CASSSPGAINYGYTF. The chain combines TRBV12-3 or TRBV12-4 with TRBJ1-2, with D maybe TRBD1 (6 bases). Trimming removed 4 bases at V and 1 base at J, with 13 bases between. The CDR3 has 15 residues.

This clonotype was recorded at least ten times. The V call is TRBV27, the J call TRBJ2-1, with 8 bases identical to TRBD1. V was clipped by 6 bases and J by 3 bases; unmatched bases: 7. The CDR3 spans 15 residues. The germline V gene encodes CDR1 MNHEY and CDR2 SMNVEV (reference sequence). CDR3 in amino acids: CASSLGQGNYNEQFF. Here the CDR3 DNA reads TGTGCCAGCAGCCTTGGACAGGGCAACTACAATGAGCAGTTCTTC.

The V and J genes are TRBV4-1 and TRBJ2-7; D is undetermined. The CDR3 extends over 14 amino acids. CDR1 MGHRA and CDR2 YSYEKL come from the germline V gene. Trimming pared 4 bases from V and 1 base from J, leaving 11 bases between. The CDR3 coding sequence is TGCGCCAGCAGCCCCCTCTCTGGGTCCTACGAGCAGTACTTC. It encodes CASSPLSGSYEQYF.

This clonotype was seen at least ten times. The rearrangement uses TRBV20-1 and TRBJ2-7, with 9 bases lining up with TRBD2. The V gene's germline CDR1 is DFQATT and CDR2 SNEGSKA (reference sequence). The CDR3 has 13 amino acids. The CDR3 spells CRTSGASSYEQYF. CDR3 DNA sequence: TGCAGGACTAGCGGCGCTAGCTCCTACGAGCAGTACTTC.

This clonotype was observed many times. The chain joins TRBV15 to TRBJ2-7; D is perhaps TRBD1 (5 bases). CDR3 size: 14 residues. From germline, CDR1 is LNHNV and CDR2 YYDKDF (reference sequence). Between the trimmed V and J ends, which lost 5 bases and 0 bases, there was a span of 11 bases. The CDR3 nucleotides are TGTGCCACCAGCCTAGGGCAGGGCTCCTACGAGCAGTACTTC. The encoded protein is CATSLGQGSYEQYF.